The 25 T cell receptor beta chains presented below share a single source sample, sequenced in a study of T-cell memory formation after mild COVID-19. Each CDR3 protein is one row after TCRdb ran MiXCR on the 5' RACE reads. The data show roughly 300,000 distinct CDR3 sequences, with approximately 14% seen just once and approximately 21% held by the top ten. Specimen: PBMCs or a T cell subset sorted from them (not recorded which). Receptors originate from a man aged 18 to 29 who had mild COVID-19 (a few samples of this study predate the infection). Cell type and time point are not known.

This sequence joins TRBV27 and TRBJ1-1; D gene ambiguous. V lost 3 bases and J lost 6, with 14 bases in between. The CDR3 is made up of 14 amino acids. The germline V gene has CDR1 MNHEY and CDR2 SMNVEV (reference sequence). CDR3 DNA sequence: TGTGCCAGCAGTTTTGGGGTCAGGTCCGCTGAAGCTTTCTTT. It codes for CASSFGVRSAEAFF.

This clonotype was counted only a few times. The J gene is TRBJ1-2, the V gene TRBV2; 11 bases agree with TRBD1. Germline CDR1 reads SNHLY; CDR2 reads FYNNEI. Unmatched junction bases numbered 3, after V lost 6 bases and J lost 3 bases. The CDR3 consists of 14 residues. Here the CDR3 reads CASSGQGADYGYTF. CDR3 in DNA: TGTGCCAGCAGCGGACAGGGGGCCGACTATGGCTACACCTTC.

This clonotype showed up many times. V usage is TRBV5-5 and J usage is TRBJ2-1, with 10 positions matching TRBD2. V lost 2 bases, J lost 6 bases, and 5 bases stayed unmatched. This CDR3 is built from 15 residues. CDR1 and CDR2 (germline): SGHKS, YYEKEE (reference sequence). CDR3 coding DNA: TGTGCCAGCAGCTTTCTTAGCGGGGGGATCAATGAGCAGTTCTTC. The encoded protein is CASSFLSGGINEQFF.

The chain carries TRBV7-2 and TRBJ2-5; D ambiguous. The V end was cut by 1 base, the J end by 5 bases, with 8 bases between. Germline V lookup: CDR1 SGHTA, CDR2 FQGNSA. The CDR3 totals 13 residues. The CDR3 bases are TGTGCCAGCAGCTTAGTAGTGCGGGAGACCCAGTACTTC. Translating gives CASSLVVRETQYF.

The V call is TRBV7-9, the J call TRBJ1-2; D unresolved. This CDR3 contains 17 residues. V was shortened by 5 bases and J by 6 bases, with 25 bases between the two germline ends. The germline gives CDR1 SEHNR, CDR2 FQNEAQ (reference sequence). CDR3 amino acids: CASSQNLTPQDSDGYTF. For the CDR3, the DNA is TGTGCCAGCAGCCAAAATCTTACACCGCAGGATAGCGATGGCTACACCTTC.

The chain uses TRBV6-2 or TRBV6-3 and TRBJ1-1, with 8 bases lining up with TRBD1. CDR1 is MNHEY, CDR2 SVGEGT, per germline. The CDR3 covers 12 residues. Unmatched junction bases numbered 7, after V lost 7 bases and J lost 9 bases. Written as DNA, the CDR3 is TGTGCCAGCAACACCGGACAGGGACAAGCTTTCTTT. As protein: CASNTGQGQAFF.

The V call is TRBV7-8, the J call TRBJ2-3; 12 nucleotides align to TRBD2. Looked up from germline, CDR1 is SGHVS and CDR2 is FQNEAQ. This CDR3 spans 16 amino acids. V shed 4 bases, J shed 5 bases, and the junction held 7 bases outside the gene matches. The chain's CDR3 is CASSSRLAGEGDTQYF. CDR3 sequence (DNA): TGTGCCAGCAGCTCGAGACTAGCGGGGGAGGGAGATACGCAGTATTTT.

This clonotype was seen at least ten times. This chain links TRBV7-2 with TRBJ1-2; 12 bases map to TRBD1. The CDR3 consists of 16 residues. Trimming cost V 3 bases and J 2 bases; bases outside gene matches: 4. The germline CDR1 and CDR2 sequences are SGHTA and FQGNSA. Here the CDR3 DNA reads TGTGCCAGCAGCTTGTGGGGGACAGGGGGCAACTATGGCTACACCTTC. Its translation: CASSLWGTGGNYGYTF. Based on the CDR3 plus reference TRBV7-2 and TRBJ1-2, the full variable domain is GAGVSQSPSNKVTEKGKDVELRCDPISGHTALYWYRQSLGQGLEFLIYFQGNSAPDKSGLPSDRFSAERTGGSVSTLTIQRTQQEDSAVYLCASSLWGTGGNYGYTFGSGTRLTVV.

The rearrangement uses TRBV24-1 and TRBJ2-6, with D tentatively TRBD1 (6 bases). This CDR3 has 19 amino acids. Germline V gene data show CDR1 as KGHDR and CDR2 as SFDVKD. Trimming pared 0 bases from V and 1 base from J, leaving 15 bases between. CDR3: CATSDLTGQFRSGANVLTF. Written as DNA, the CDR3 is TGTGCCACCAGTGATTTGACAGGACAGTTTAGGTCTGGGGCCAACGTCCTGACTTTC.

The V call is TRBV11-2, the J call TRBJ2-4, with D unresolved. Trimming stripped 2 bases from V and 0 bases from J, with 11 bases between. This CDR3 spans 16 amino acids. CDR1 and CDR2 (germline): SGHAT, FQNNGV. The CDR3 DNA sequence: TGTGCCAGCAGCTTACGCCGCTCGGAAGCCAAAAACATTCAGTACTTC. Translated, it gives CASSLRRSEAKNIQYF.

A few counts support this clonotype. The chain joins TRBV6-2 or TRBV6-3 to TRBJ2-3; TRBD2 might be the D (6 bases). The CDR3 contains 14 residues. CDR1 and CDR2 (germline): MNHEY, SVGEGT. Trimming left V 7 bases short and J 6 bases short, with 17 bases between. For the CDR3, the DNA is TGTGCCAGCACCCCGGGGGTCCGCGGGGATACGCAGTATTTT. It specifies CASTPGVRGDTQYF.

The chain combines TRBV7-9 with TRBJ1-2; D ambiguous. The CDR3 runs 14 residues. Trimming removed 5 bases from V and 4 bases from J, with 14 bases in between. Germline values: CDR1 SEHNR, CDR2 FQNEAQ (reference sequence). Here the CDR3 reads CASSPRSEGYGYTF. The CDR3, as DNA: TGTGCCAGCAGCCCAAGGAGTGAGGGCTATGGCTACACCTTC.

This clonotype turned up a few times. The chain has TRBV5-8 and TRBJ2-1; 12 positions match TRBD2. V shed 0 bases, J shed 2 bases, and the junction held 0 bases outside the gene matches. Looked up from germline, CDR1 is SGHTS and CDR2 is YDEGEE. The CDR3 length is 16 residues. The CDR3 sequence: CASSLGLAGAYNEQFF. In nucleotides, the CDR3 is TGTGCCAGCAGCTTGGGACTAGCGGGGGCCTACAATGAGCAGTTCTTC.

The rearrangement uses TRBV3-1 and TRBJ2-1; tentative D call: TRBD1 (5 bases). Trimming removed 0 bases at V and 6 bases at J, with 6 bases between. The germline V gene encodes CDR1 LGHDT and CDR2 YNNKEL (reference sequence). This CDR3 has 13 amino acids. The CDR3 nucleotides are TGTGCCAGCAGCCAAGATCAGGGCAATGAGCAGTTCTTC. It encodes CASSQDQGNEQFF.

The V and J genes are TRBV9 and TRBJ2-1; a possible D gene is TRBD1 (5 bases). V dropped 6 bases and J dropped 8 bases, with 27 bases sitting between them. Germline CDR1 SGDLS, CDR2 YYNGEE. The CDR3 spans 17 residues. The chain's CDR3 is CASTQDPTVISRDEQFF. CDR3 sequence (DNA): TGTGCCAGCACCCAAGACCCGACAGTTATCTCCCGCGATGAGCAGTTCTTC.

A few counts support this clonotype. The CDR3 region is CASSLVGGRGPQETQYF. In nucleotides, the CDR3 is TGTGCCAGCAGCTTGGTTGGCGGCAGGGGACCTCAAGAGACCCAGTACTTC. This chain uses TRBV5-4 with TRBJ2-5, with D possibly matching TRBD1 (6 bases). Germline CDR1 reads SGHNT; CDR2 reads YYREEE (reference sequence). V was trimmed by 0 bases and J by 2 bases, leaving 17 bases between them. The CDR3 length is 17 residues. The complete variable domain, with remaining parts taken from reference TRBV5-4 and TRBJ2-5, reads ETGVTQSPTHLIKTRGQQVTLRCSSQSGHNTVSWYQQALGQGPQFIFQYYREEENGRGNFPPRFSGLQFPNYSSELNVNALELDDSALYLCASSLVGGRGPQETQYFGPGTRLLVL.

The rearrangement joins TRBV7-8 to TRBJ2-2, with a weak D call TRBD1 (6 bases). There are 17 residues in the CDR3. The V and J ends lost 0 bases and 6 bases respectively, with 17 bases between them. Germline V gene sequence: CDR1 SGHVS, CDR2 FQNEAQ. CDR3 DNA: TGTGCCAGCAGCTTAGCGCAGACAGCCGAGGGGGCCGGGGAGCTGTTTTTT. Protein sequence: CASSLAQTAEGAGELFF. The variable domain in full, with the rest retrieved from reference TRBV7-8 and TRBJ2-2, is GAGVSQSPRYKVAKRGQDVALRCDPISGHVSLFWYQQALGQGPEFLTYFQNEAQLDKSGLPSDRFFAERPEGSVSTLKIQRTQQEDSAVYLCASSLAQTAEGAGELFFGEGSRLTVL.

This clonotype has at least ten counts. The V call is TRBV12-3 or TRBV12-4, the J call TRBJ2-1; D is ambiguous. V lost 2 bases and J 7 bases, leaving 9 bases between the germline ends. The CDR3 is 13 residues long. The CDR3 DNA follows: TGTGCCAGCAGTTTACGGCAGGTGAATGAGCAGTTCTTC. This codes for CASSLRQVNEQFF.

This clonotype was counted a few times. V usage is TRBV6-2 or TRBV6-3 and J usage is TRBJ2-7; no firm D call. Germline V CDR1 and CDR2: MNHEY, SVGEGT. Trimming stripped 2 bases from V and 6 bases from J, with 14 bases between. The CDR3 loop spans 14 amino acids. CDR3 amino acids: CASSYTTSPGEQYF. For the CDR3, the DNA is TGTGCCAGCAGTTACACTACCTCTCCTGGCGAGCAGTACTTC.

The rearrangement joins TRBV5-1 to TRBJ2-1, with 12 bases lining up with TRBD2. The germline V gene encodes CDR1 SGHRS and CDR2 YFSETQ. The CDR3 covers 17 residues. The trim removed 4 bases at V and 2 bases at J, leaving 7 bases unmatched. CDR3 sequence reads: CASSPQGLAGTYNEQFF. In DNA form, the CDR3 reads TGCGCCAGCAGCCCCCAAGGACTAGCGGGGACCTACAATGAGCAGTTCTTC.

The rearrangement links TRBV5-1 to TRBJ1-2; 8 bases map to TRBD1. V lost 0 bases, J lost 7 bases, and 11 bases stayed unmatched. The CDR3 loop spans 16 amino acids. CDR1 is SGHRS and CDR2 is YFSETQ in the germline V gene. CDR3 nucleotide sequence: TGCGCCAGCAGCTTGGAAGCCGGGACAGGATTAGGTGGCTACACCTTC. This sequence encodes CASSLEAGTGLGGYTF.

In its sample, this clonotype was seen a few times. The chain is built from TRBV4-1 and TRBJ2-1, with D perhaps assigned TRBD1 or TRBD2 (5 bases each). Trimming cost V 8 bases and J 7 bases, with 18 bases left between them. This CDR3 region has 14 residues. Germline assignment: CDR1 MGHRA and CDR2 YSYEKL. The chain's CDR3 is CASGDGPGRNEQFF. The DNA for the CDR3 is TGCGCCAGCGGGGACGGCCCCGGTCGGAATGAGCAGTTCTTC.

A few counts support this clonotype. This rearrangement joins TRBV20-1 to TRBJ2-5; D tentatively fits TRBD1 or TRBD2 (6 bases each). Trimming shortened V by 1 base and J by 9 bases, and 21 bases separated the two germline ends. Germline V CDR1 and CDR2: DFQATT, SNEGSKA (reference sequence). The CDR3 is 15 amino acids. The CDR3 DNA is TGCAGTGCTAGAGTGTATTCGGGGGCCACGACGGCCCAGTACTTC. This codes for CSARVYSGATTAQYF.

This clonotype was observed a handful of times. This chain joins TRBV18 and TRBJ1-5; 8 nucleotides match TRBD1. V shed 0 bases, J shed 5 bases, and the junction held 15 bases outside the gene matches. Germline values: CDR1 KGHSH, CDR2 LQKENI. This CDR3 contains 19 residues. DNA of the CDR3: TGTGCCAGCTCACCACCGTTTACAGGGGGATCTTTAGACTATCAGCCCCAGCATTTT. This encodes CASSPPFTGGSLDYQPQHF.

CDR3 sequence: CASSPTRVNYGYTF. The CDR3, as DNA: TGTGCCAGCTCACCAACCCGGGTGAACTATGGCTACACCTTC. The chain couples TRBV18 to TRBJ1-2; D ambiguous. CDR1 KGHSH and CDR2 LQKENI come from the germline V gene. CDR3 length: 14 amino acids. V was trimmed by 2 bases and J by 2 bases, leaving 9 bases between them.